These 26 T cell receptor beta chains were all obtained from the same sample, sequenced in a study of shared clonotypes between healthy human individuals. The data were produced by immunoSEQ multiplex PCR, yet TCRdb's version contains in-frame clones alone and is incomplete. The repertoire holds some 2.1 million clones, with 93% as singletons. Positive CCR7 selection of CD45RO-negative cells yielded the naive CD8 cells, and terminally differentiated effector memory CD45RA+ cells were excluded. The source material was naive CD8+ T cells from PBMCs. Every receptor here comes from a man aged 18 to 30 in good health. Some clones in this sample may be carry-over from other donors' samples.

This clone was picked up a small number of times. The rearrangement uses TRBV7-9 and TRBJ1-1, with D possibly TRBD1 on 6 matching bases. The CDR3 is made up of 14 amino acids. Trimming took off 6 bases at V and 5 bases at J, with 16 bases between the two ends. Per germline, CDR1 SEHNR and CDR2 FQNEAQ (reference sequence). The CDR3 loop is CASSFTGAGTEAFF. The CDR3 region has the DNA TGTGCCAGCAGTTTCACGGGGGCGGGGACTGAAGCTTTCTTT.

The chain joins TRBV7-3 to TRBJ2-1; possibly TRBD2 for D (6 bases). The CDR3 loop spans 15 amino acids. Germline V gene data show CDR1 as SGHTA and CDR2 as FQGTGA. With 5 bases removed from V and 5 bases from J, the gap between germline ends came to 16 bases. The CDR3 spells CASSPTAGAHNEQFF. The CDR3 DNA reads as TGTGCCAGCAGCCCTACAGCGGGCGCACACAATGAGCAGTTCTTC.

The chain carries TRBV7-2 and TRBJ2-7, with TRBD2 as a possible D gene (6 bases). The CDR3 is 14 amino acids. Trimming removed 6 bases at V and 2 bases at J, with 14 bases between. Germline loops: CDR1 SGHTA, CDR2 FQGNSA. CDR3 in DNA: TGTGCCAGCAGGGGGGAGCGGGCCGCCTACGAGCAGTACTTC. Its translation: CASRGERAAYEQYF.

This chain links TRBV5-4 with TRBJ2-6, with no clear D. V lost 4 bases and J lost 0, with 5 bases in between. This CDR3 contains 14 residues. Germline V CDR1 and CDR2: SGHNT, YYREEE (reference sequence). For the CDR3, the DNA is TGTGCCAGCAGCAAAGTCTCTGGGGCCAACGTCCTGACTTTC. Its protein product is CASSKVSGANVLTF.

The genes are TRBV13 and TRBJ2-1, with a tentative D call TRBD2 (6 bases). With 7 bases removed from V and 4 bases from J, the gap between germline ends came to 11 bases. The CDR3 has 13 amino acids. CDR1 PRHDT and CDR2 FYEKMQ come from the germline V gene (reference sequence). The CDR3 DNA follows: TGTGCCAGCACCCGGGACTTATACAATGAGCAGTTCTTC. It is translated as CASTRDLYNEQFF.

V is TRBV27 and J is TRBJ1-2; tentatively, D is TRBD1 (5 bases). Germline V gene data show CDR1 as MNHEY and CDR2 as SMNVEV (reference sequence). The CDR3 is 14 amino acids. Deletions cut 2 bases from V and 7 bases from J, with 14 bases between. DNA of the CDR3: TGTGCCAGCAGTTTAAATCTCTTTGGGGGTGGCTACACCTTC. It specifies CASSLNLFGGGYTF.

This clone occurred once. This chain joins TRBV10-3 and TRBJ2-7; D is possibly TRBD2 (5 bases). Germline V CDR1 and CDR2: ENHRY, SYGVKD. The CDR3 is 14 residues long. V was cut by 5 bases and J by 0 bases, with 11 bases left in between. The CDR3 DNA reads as TGTGCCATCAGTCGAGCGGACGTCTCCTACGAGCAGTACTTC. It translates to CAISRADVSYEQYF.

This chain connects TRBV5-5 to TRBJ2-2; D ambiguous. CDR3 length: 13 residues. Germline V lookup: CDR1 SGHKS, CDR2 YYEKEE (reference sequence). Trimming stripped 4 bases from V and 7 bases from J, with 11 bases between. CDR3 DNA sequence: TGTGCCAGCAGCCTCCCTTTGGGCGGGGAGCTGTTTTTT. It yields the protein CASSLPLGGELFF.

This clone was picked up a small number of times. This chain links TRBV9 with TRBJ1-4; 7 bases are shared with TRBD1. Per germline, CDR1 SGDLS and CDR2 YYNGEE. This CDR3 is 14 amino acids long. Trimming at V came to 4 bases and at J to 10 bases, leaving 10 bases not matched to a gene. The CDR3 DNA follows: TGTGCCAGCAGCCTCGTCAGGGGGGCTCGAAAACTGTTTTTT. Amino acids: CASSLVRGARKLFF.

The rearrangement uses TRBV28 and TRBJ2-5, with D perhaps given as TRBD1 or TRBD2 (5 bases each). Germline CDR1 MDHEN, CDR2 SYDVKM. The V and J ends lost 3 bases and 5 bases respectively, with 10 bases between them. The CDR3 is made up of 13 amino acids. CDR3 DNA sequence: TGTGCCAGCAGTTTGGGGGTGGAGGAGACCCAGTACTTC. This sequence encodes CASSLGVEETQYF. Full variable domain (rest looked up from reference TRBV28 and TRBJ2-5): DVKVTQSSRYLVKRTGEKVFLECVQDMDHENMFWYRQDPGLGLRLIYFSYDVKMKEKGDIPEGYSVSREKKERFSLILESASTNQTSMYLCASSLGVEETQYFGPGTRLLVL.

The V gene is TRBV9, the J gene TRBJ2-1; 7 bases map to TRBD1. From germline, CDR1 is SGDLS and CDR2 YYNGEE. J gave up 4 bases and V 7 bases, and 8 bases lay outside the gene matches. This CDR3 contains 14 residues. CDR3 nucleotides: TGTGCCAGCTCCGAGGACAGGACTTACAATGAGCAGTTCTTC. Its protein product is CASSEDRTYNEQFF.

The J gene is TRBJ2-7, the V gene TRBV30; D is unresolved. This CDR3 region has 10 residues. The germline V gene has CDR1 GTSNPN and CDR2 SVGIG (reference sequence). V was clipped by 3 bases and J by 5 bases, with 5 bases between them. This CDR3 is CAWSTHEQYF. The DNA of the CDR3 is TGTGCCTGGAGCACGCACGAGCAGTACTTC.

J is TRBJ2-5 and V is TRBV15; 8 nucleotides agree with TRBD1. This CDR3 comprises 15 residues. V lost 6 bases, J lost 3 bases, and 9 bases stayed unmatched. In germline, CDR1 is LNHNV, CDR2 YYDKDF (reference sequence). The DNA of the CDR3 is TGTGCCACCAGTGCCCTACGACAGGGGAAAGAGACCCAGTACTTC. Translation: CATSALRQGKETQYF.

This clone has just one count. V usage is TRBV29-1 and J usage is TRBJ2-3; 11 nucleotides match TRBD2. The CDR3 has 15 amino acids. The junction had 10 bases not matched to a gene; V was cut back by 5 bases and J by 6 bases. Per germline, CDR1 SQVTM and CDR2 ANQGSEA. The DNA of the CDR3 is TGCAGCGTTACGCCGGGACTAGCGGTCGGGGATACGCAGTATTTT. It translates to CSVTPGLAVGDTQYF.

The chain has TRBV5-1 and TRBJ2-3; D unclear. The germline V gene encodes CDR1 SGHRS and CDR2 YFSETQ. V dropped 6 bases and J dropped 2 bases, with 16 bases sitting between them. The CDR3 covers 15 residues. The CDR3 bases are TGCGCCAGCATCTTCTCCCGGGCCTACACAGATACGCAGTATTTT. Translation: CASIFSRAYTDTQYF. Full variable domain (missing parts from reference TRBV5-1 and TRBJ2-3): KAGVTQTPRYLIKTRGQQVTLSCSPISGHRSVSWYQQTPGQGLQFLFEYFSETQRNKGNFPGRFSGRQFSNSRSEMNVSTLELGDSALYLCASIFSRAYTDTQYFGPGTRLTVL.

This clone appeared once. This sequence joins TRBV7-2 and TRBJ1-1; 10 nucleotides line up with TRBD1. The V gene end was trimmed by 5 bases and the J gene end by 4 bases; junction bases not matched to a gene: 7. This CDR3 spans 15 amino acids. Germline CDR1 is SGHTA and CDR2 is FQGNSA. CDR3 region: CASSPIWTGGTEAFF. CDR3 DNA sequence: TGTGCCAGCAGCCCTATTTGGACAGGGGGCACTGAAGCTTTCTTT.

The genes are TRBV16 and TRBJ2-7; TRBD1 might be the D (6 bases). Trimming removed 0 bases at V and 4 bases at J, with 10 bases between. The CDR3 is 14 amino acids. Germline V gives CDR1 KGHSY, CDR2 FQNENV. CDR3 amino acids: CASSQSARGYEQYF. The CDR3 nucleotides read TGTGCCAGCAGCCAATCAGCCAGGGGATACGAGCAGTACTTC.

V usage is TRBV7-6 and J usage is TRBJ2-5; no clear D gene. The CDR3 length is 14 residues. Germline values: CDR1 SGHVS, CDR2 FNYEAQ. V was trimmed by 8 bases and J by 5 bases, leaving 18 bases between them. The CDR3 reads CASGPQTPHETQYF. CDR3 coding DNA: TGTGCCAGCGGGCCCCAGACACCCCACGAGACCCAGTACTTC.

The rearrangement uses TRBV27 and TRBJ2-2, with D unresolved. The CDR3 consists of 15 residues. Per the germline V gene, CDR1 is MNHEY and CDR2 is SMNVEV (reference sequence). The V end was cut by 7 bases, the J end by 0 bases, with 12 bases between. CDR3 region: CASTLGNANTGELFF. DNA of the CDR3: TGTGCCAGCACCTTGGGGAATGCGAACACCGGGGAGCTGTTTTTT.

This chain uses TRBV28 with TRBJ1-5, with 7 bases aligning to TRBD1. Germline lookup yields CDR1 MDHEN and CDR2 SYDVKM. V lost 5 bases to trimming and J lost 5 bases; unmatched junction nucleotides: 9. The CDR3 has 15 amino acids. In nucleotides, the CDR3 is TGTGCCAGCAGTCTTGACAGGGAGTTGGATCAGCCCCAGCATTTT. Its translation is CASSLDRELDQPQHF.

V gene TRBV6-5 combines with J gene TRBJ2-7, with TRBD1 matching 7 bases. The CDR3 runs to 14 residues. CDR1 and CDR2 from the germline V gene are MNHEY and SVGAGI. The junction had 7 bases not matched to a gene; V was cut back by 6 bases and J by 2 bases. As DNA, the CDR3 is TGTGCCAGCAGGCTTCGACAGGGACCCTACGAGCAGTACTTC. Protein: CASRLRQGPYEQYF.

CDR3 bases: TGTGCCAGCAGCCGGCACGGTGGACGGATGAACACTGAAGCTTTCTTT. Translated, it gives CASSRHGGRMNTEAFF. This rearrangement joins TRBV9 to TRBJ1-1, with D unclear. The CDR3 has 16 amino acids. Germline V gene data show CDR1 as SGDLS and CDR2 as YYNGEE. The germline V and J ends were trimmed by 4 bases and 0 bases, with 16 bases remaining between them.

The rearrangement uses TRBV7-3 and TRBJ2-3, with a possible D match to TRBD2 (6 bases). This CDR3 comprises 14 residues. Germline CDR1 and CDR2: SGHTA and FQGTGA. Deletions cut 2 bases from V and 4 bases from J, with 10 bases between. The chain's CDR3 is CASSLVGGADTQYF. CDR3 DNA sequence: TGTGCCAGCAGCTTAGTCGGCGGGGCAGATACGCAGTATTTT.

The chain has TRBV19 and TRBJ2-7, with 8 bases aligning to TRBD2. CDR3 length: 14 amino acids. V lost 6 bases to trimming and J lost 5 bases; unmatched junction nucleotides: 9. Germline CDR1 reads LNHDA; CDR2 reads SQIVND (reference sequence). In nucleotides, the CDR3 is TGTGCCAGTAGCGTCATTAGCGGGACAAACGAGCAGTACTTC. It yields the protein CASSVISGTNEQYF.

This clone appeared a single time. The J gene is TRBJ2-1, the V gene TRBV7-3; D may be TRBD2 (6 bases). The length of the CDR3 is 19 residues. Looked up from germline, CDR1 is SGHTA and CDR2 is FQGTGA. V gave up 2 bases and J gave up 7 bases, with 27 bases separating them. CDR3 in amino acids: CASSLGPFSAGKSGNEQFF. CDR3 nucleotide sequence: TGTGCCAGCAGCTTAGGACCGTTTAGCGCGGGAAAGTCGGGGAATGAGCAGTTCTTC.

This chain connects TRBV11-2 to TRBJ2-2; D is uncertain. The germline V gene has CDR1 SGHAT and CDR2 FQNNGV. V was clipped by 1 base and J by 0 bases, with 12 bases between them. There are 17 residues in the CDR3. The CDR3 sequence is CASSLGRSAPNTGELFF. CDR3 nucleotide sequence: TGTGCCAGCAGCTTAGGCCGGAGCGCGCCGAACACCGGGGAGCTGTTTTTT.